A single sample is the source of the 21 T cell receptor beta chains below, sequenced in a study of tumor and adjacent non-tumor tissue in lung cancer (dated by TCRdb to 2016 to 2019). Libraries were constructed by multiplex PCR. The run used an Illumina HiSeq 2500. TCRbeta libraries were constructed through three rounds of nested PCR with primers (Table S4) according to protocols modified from ARM-PCR. The public reads were run again by TCRdb, first through fastp at Q25 and then through MiXCR, and only productive beta chains were kept. Identical CDR3 proteins give one entry, which carries the most common genes and DNA. A total of roughly 140,000 distinct CDR3 sequences appear in this sample, roughly 70% of them only once. 15% to 20% of the sample is taken by the ten largest. RNA was isolated from bulk unsorted tissue, and RNA quality was assessed with a NanoDrop ND-1000 and an Agilent 2100. The sequencing sample was made of lung tumor tissue. The receptors stem from a man between 60 and 75 years old with small cell lung cancer.

In regard to this clonotype: A much larger clone differs by one base, so this may be a read error. V gene TRBV6-5 combines with J gene TRBJ2-1, with D perhaps TRBD2 (6 bases). Germline V gene sequence: CDR1 MNHEY, CDR2 SVGAGI. The V end lost 9 bases, the J end lost 2 bases, and 20 bases lay between the germline ends. This CDR3 comprises 16 residues. The CDR3 sequence is CASGGNYRTTYNEQFF. The CDR3 DNA is TGTGCCAGTGGAGGGAACTACCGTACCACCTACAATGAGCAGTTCTTC.

On this clonotype: One end of the junction does not line up with germline, which may come from a read error. The chain has TRBV29-1 and TRBJ1-1, with D unresolved. CDR1 is SQVTM and CDR2 is ANQGSEA in the germline V gene. CDR3 length: 13 amino acids. CDR3 protein: CGVRTGRDTKAFF. The CDR3 nucleotides are TGCGGCGTTCGCACGGGGAGAGACACTAAAGCTTTCTTT.

A note on this clonotype: An end of the junction does not agree with germline; a read error may underlie this. J is TRBJ2-3 and V is TRBV4-1, with a weak D call TRBD2 (6 bases). The CDR3 is made up of 16 amino acids. Germline CDR1 is MGHRA and CDR2 is YSYEKL. DNA for the CDR3: TGCGCCTGCAGCCAAGATGGGACGACTAGTACAGATACGCAGTATTTT. Translation gives CACSQDGTTSTDTQYF.

Note on this clonotype: An end of the junction differs from the germline gene, which may be a read error. The chain carries TRBV5-6 and TRBJ2-3; 8 bases map to TRBD2. This CDR3 comprises 15 residues. The germline V gene encodes CDR1 SGHDT and CDR2 YYEEEE. The CDR3: CASSLGLALSDAQYF. CDR3 nucleotides: TGTGCCAGCAGCTTGGGACTAGCGCTCTCAGATGCGCAGTATTTT.

The chain couples TRBV11-3 to TRBJ1-6; D not certain. V lost 2 bases, J lost 8 bases, and 7 bases lay in between. This CDR3 region has 13 residues. Germline assignment: CDR1 SGHNT and CDR2 YENEEA. The CDR3 region is CASSLFVDSPLHF. In nucleotides, the CDR3 is TGTGCCAGCAGCTTATTCGTGGATTCACCCCTCCACTTT.

As for this clonotype: One base away lies a much larger clone, so this may be a sequencing read error. The chain carries TRBV21-1 and TRBJ2-7; the DNA was not used to check the table's D call, TRBD1. TRBV21-1 is marked as a pseudogene. The CDR3 sequence is 15 residues long. This CDR3 reads CACNGRDSRCYEQYV. In DNA form, the CDR3 reads TGTGCCTGCAACGGCAGGGACAGCCGGTGCTACGAGCAGTACGTC.

This chain uses TRBV4-1 with TRBJ2-1; 8 bases align to TRBD1. CDR1 and CDR2 from the germline V gene are MGHRA and YSYEKL. The CDR3 contains 15 residues. Trimming removed 3 bases from V and 8 bases from J; junction bases left unmatched: 9. This CDR3 is CASSQKDREYDEQFF. DNA for the CDR3: TGCGCCAGCAGCCAGAAGGACAGGGAATACGATGAGCAGTTCTTC.

Turning to this clonotype: Relative to the germline gene, one junction end is altered; a read error may explain this. The chain employs TRBV20-1 and TRBJ2-1, with 14 bases fitting TRBD2. CDR3 length equals 16 residues. Germline CDR1 reads DFQATT; CDR2 reads SNEGSKA (reference sequence). The CDR3 sequence is CSAPASGTSGGNEQLF. In nucleotides, the CDR3 is TGCAGTGCGCCCGCCTCCGGGACTAGCGGGGGCAATGAGCAGCTCTTC.

The chain recombines TRBV5-1 with TRBJ2-3, with TRBD2 as a possible D gene (5 bases). The CDR3 is 14 amino acids. The germline V gene encodes CDR1 SGHRS and CDR2 YFSETQ. The V end was cut by 4 bases, the J end by 13 bases, with 22 bases between. The CDR3 is CASSQRASTDTKYF. Here the CDR3 DNA reads TGCGCCAGCAGCCAGAGGGCTAGCACAGATACAAAGTATTTT.

As for this clonotype: Just one base apart from a much larger clone, this may be a read error. The chain is built from TRBV6-6 and TRBJ1-5; no clear D. The length of the CDR3 is 13 residues. Germline V gene lookup returns CDR1 MNHNY and CDR2 SVGAGI (reference sequence). The ends were cut back, 4 bases at V and 7 bases at J, with 11 bases in the middle. CDR3 residues: CASSFVSQQPQHF. CDR3 nucleotide sequence: TGTGCCAGCAGTTTTGTGTCCCAACAGCCCCAGCATTTT.

DNA for the CDR3: TGTGCCAGCAGCCAAGAGTCAGGGAGGCAGCAGTACTTC. Translated, it gives CASSQESGRQQYF. V usage is TRBV14 and J usage is TRBJ2-7; D possibly corresponds to TRBD2 (6 bases). The CDR3 is 13 residues long. Germline CDR1 is SGHDN and CDR2 is FVKESK. V was cut by 0 bases and J by 8 bases, with 11 bases left in between.

This clonotype was counted ten times or more. The chain couples TRBV6-1 to TRBJ2-1; D could derive from TRBD1 or TRBD2 (5 bases each). Germline V gene sequence: CDR1 MNHNS, CDR2 SASEGT. The CDR3 is made up of 18 amino acids. V was clipped by 3 bases and J by 8 bases, with 26 bases between them. DNA for the CDR3: TGTGCCAGCAGTGACCGACTCTTTGGGGCCCCGCCGAGGGATGAGCAGTTCTTC. Translated: CASSDRLFGAPPRDEQFF.

Comments on this clonotype: This may come from a read error, since a much larger clone is one base off. CDR3 residues: CVSSQHTGTNTGELFF. In nucleotides, the CDR3 is TGTGTCAGCAGCCAACACACAGGGACAAACACCGGGGAGCTGTTTTTT. The chain recombines TRBV4-2 with TRBJ2-2, with D possibly matching TRBD1 (6 bases). CDR1 and CDR2 from the germline V gene are LGHNA and YNFKEQ. This CDR3 region has 16 residues.

This clonotype was observed a single time. This could be a read error, since a much larger clone is one nucleotide away. The chain carries TRBV29-1 and TRBJ2-3, with D maybe TRBD1 (6 bases). This CDR3 has 13 residues. Trimming took off 1 base at V and 7 bases at J, with 12 bases between the two ends. Germline assignment: CDR1 SQVTM and CDR2 ANQGSEA. CDR3 protein: CSVEAWTANTQYF. The CDR3 DNA reads TGCAGCGTTGAAGCCTGGACAGCAAATACGCAGTATTTT.

For this clonotype: The CDR3 carries no conserved terminal phenylalanine or tryptophan, so it likely arises from a read error. The DNA is left out, because the CDR3 cannot be placed on it with certainty; the CDR3 is given as TCRdb lists it. The chain recombines TRBV13 with TRBJ1-2. From germline, CDR1 is PRHDT and CDR2 FYEKMQ (reference sequence). The CDR3 is 12 residues long, ends included. This CDR3 reads CASCLGYYGYIL.

With regard to this clonotype: The conserved phenylalanine or tryptophan is not found at the CDR3 terminus, so this likely reflects a read error. The chain is built from TRBV6-5 and TRBJ1-1; 11 bases are shared with TRBD1. This CDR3 is 15 amino acids long. The germline V gene encodes CDR1 MNHEY and CDR2 SVGAGI. Here the CDR3 reads CASCYGGQGGTEAFL. The CDR3 DNA is TGTGCCAGCTGTTACGGGGGACAGGGGGGAACTGAAGCTTTCCTT.

Turning to this clonotype: Since no conserved phenylalanine or tryptophan closes the CDR3, a read error is the likely cause. The chain is built from TRBV12-3 or TRBV12-4 and TRBJ2-1; TRBD2 matches 9 bases. Trimming cost V 3 bases and J 9 bases; bases outside gene matches: 9. The CDR3 loop spans 15 amino acids. The CDR3 spells CASSFGSGSVGEQFL. The CDR3 nucleotides are TGTGCCAGCAGTTTTGGTAGCGGGAGTGTAGGTGAGCAGTTCTTG.

Concerning this clonotype itself: A read error may be the cause here, since a much bigger clone is one base away. The chain carries TRBV11-1 and TRBJ2-5, with D hard to call. There are 14 residues in the CDR3. Germline CDR1 is SGHAT and CDR2 is FQDESV (reference sequence). The CDR3, as DNA: TGTGCCGGCAGCTTAGGCAGGCACCAAGAGACCCAGTACTTC. Protein sequence: CAGSLGRHQETQYF. Filled out from reference TRBV11-1 and TRBJ2-5, the complete variable domain reads EAEVAQSPRYKITEKSQAVAFWCDPISGHATLYWYRQILGQGPELLVQFQDESVVDDSQLPKDRFSAERLKGVDSTLKIQPAELGDSAMYLCAGSLGRHQETQYFGPGTRLLVL.

This clonotype was seen a single time. The CDR3 does not end in the conserved phenylalanine or tryptophan, so this is likely a read error. This rearrangement joins TRBV20-1 to TRBJ2-5; 9 bases align to TRBD1. The CDR3 contains 13 residues. CDR1 is DFQATT and CDR2 is SNEGSKA in the germline V gene (reference sequence). The CDR3 spells CSARGTGQETQYL. Written as DNA, the CDR3 is TGCAGTGCTAGGGGGACAGGGCAGGAGACACAGTACTTA.

The CDR3 nucleotides are TGCGCCAGCAGCCGAGTGGGAGGGTGTGAGACCCAGTACTTC. Amino acids: CASSRVGGCETQYF. The genes are TRBV4-1 and TRBJ2-5, with TRBD2 matching over 7 bases. V was pared by 4 bases and J by 5 bases, with 7 bases of the junction left unmatched. Per the germline V gene, CDR1 is MGHRA and CDR2 is YSYEKL. The CDR3 runs 14 residues.

There are many counts of this clonotype. This sequence joins TRBV5-1 and TRBJ2-1; D possibly corresponds to TRBD2 (6 bases). Trimming removed 1 base at V and 4 bases at J, with 9 bases between. CDR1 is SGHRS, CDR2 YFSETQ, per germline. This CDR3 has 14 residues. CDR3 coding DNA: TGCGCCAGCAGCTTGACTAGCCTATACAATGAGCAGTTCTTC. Its protein product is CASSLTSLYNEQFF.